The next 14 T cell receptor beta chains were all read from a single sample in a study of vaccination effects on CD4 cells after COVID-19. No antigen is known for these receptors. Some clones are missing from TCRdb's copy, which holds only in-frame ones; the method was immunoSEQ multiplex PCR. The table shows some 60,000 clones, with roughly 76% occurring only once. Antigen-specific CD4+ T cells expanded by the ViraFEST assay with viral peptide pools were then sequenced. Following culture for nine to ten days, CD4+ T cells were isolated. Previously uninfected by SARS-CoV-2, the vaccine recipients also showed negative nucleocapsid antibodies. Sample: CD4+ T cells from PBMCs cultured with HCoV-NL63 spike peptides, taken before COVID-19 vaccination. Source of these receptors: a human donor who received a COVID-19 vaccine.

The chain couples TRBV3-1 (or the pseudogene TRBV3-2) to TRBJ2-7; D perhaps matches TRBD2 (5 bases). Per the germline V gene, CDR1 is LGHDT and CDR2 is YNNKEL (reference sequence). V was pared by 1 base and J by 5 bases, with 12 bases between. This CDR3 contains 14 residues. DNA of the CDR3: TGTGCCAGCAGCCAAGCGGGAAGCGCCCACGAGCAGTACGTC. The encoded protein is CASSQAGSAHEQYV.

The rearrangement links TRBV5-4 to TRBJ2-5; TRBD1 matches at 8 bases. Germline loops: CDR1 SGHNT, CDR2 YYREEE (reference sequence). Germline trimming cut 4 bases from V and 4 bases from J; bases unmatched to any gene: 6. This CDR3 has 14 residues. CDR3 sequence: CASSRDRSSETQYF. CDR3 sequence (DNA): TGTGCCAGCAGCCGGGACAGGTCCTCAGAGACCCAGTACTTC.

The chain links TRBV6-1 to TRBJ2-7; 8 bases are a match to TRBD1. CDR3 length: 15 amino acids. The germline V gene has CDR1 MNHNS and CDR2 SASEGT. Unmatched junction bases numbered 12, after V lost 6 bases and J lost 5 bases. The DNA for the CDR3 is TGTGCCAGCAGGCCCGACAGGGGTGTCATCCACGAGCAGTACGTC. Translation: CASRPDRGVIHEQYV.

This clone was observed a few times. The rearrangement uses TRBV3-1 (or the pseudogene TRBV3-2) and TRBJ2-2, with 10 bases matching TRBD2. The germline V gene encodes CDR1 LGHDT and CDR2 YNNKEL (reference sequence). The CDR3 length is 18 residues. Unmatched junction bases numbered 6, after V lost 1 base and J lost 1 base. CDR3 sequence (DNA): TGTGCCAGCAGCCAAGTTGCGCTAGCGGGGGTGAACACCGGGGAGCTGTTTTTT. Translated, it gives CASSQVALAGVNTGELFF.

The V and J genes are TRBV3-1 (or the pseudogene TRBV3-2) and TRBJ1-4, with TRBD1 matching over 7 bases. Germline trimming cut 5 bases from V and 6 bases from J; bases unmatched to any gene: 9. The germline V gene encodes CDR1 LGHDT and CDR2 YNNKEL (reference sequence). This CDR3 is 15 amino acids long. CDR3 DNA sequence: TGTGCCAGCAGCGATAACAGGGGCGGACATGAAAAACTGTTTTTT. This codes for CASSDNRGGHEKLFF.

J is TRBJ2-5 and V is TRBV5-6, with 9 bases fitting TRBD2. This CDR3 has 15 amino acids. V shed 1 base, J shed 5 bases, and the junction held 6 bases outside the gene matches. Germline V CDR1 and CDR2: SGHDT, YYEEEE. The CDR3 reads CASSLPSGGTETQYF. CDR3 in DNA: TGTGCCAGCAGCTTGCCCAGCGGGGGGACGGAGACCCAGTACTTC.

In its sample, this clone was seen once. The rearrangement links TRBV18 to TRBJ1-4, with D possibly being TRBD1 (5 bases). Germline V gene lookup returns CDR1 KGHSH and CDR2 LQKENI. Trimming left V 3 bases short and J 5 bases short, with 13 bases between. This CDR3 contains 15 residues. This chain's CDR3 is CASSPAGARNEKLFF. The CDR3 DNA is TGTGCCAGCTCACCGGCCGGGGCCAGGAATGAAAAACTGTTTTTT.

This chain links TRBV14 with TRBJ1-3; D remains unclear. Between the trimmed V and J ends, which lost 1 base and 0 bases, there was a span of 10 bases. Germline V lookup: CDR1 SGHDN, CDR2 FVKESK. The CDR3 runs to 16 residues. The CDR3 here is CASSQARAASGNTIYF. The CDR3 DNA reads as TGTGCCAGCAGCCAAGCGCGCGCTGCCTCTGGAAACACCATATATTTT.

A remark on this clone: The sample holds other DNA sequences that translate to the same CDR3. V usage is TRBV29-1 and J usage is TRBJ1-2; no reliable D call. This CDR3 contains 10 residues. Per germline, CDR1 SQVTM and CDR2 ANQGSEA. Trimming took off 0 bases at V and 5 bases at J, with 1 base between the two ends. CDR3 amino acids: CSVEDYGYTF. The CDR3 nucleotides read TGCAGCGTTGAAGATTATGGCTACACCTTC.

This chain uses TRBV19 with TRBJ2-7; TRBD2 agrees at 7 bases. This CDR3 region has 14 residues. The V and J ends lost 8 bases and 7 bases, in that order; junction bases with no gene match: 14. Germline loops: CDR1 LNHDA, CDR2 SQIVND (reference sequence). The CDR3 reads CASSVRGGTEEQYV. The CDR3, as DNA: TGTGCCAGTTCCGTGAGGGGAGGGACGGAGGAGCAGTACGTC.

V usage is TRBV23-1 and J usage is TRBJ1-1, with 7 bases that match TRBD1. TRBV23-1 is filed as an ORF, its function uncertain. The junction had 6 bases not matched to a gene; V was cut back by 5 bases and J by 0 bases. The CDR3 sequence is 15 residues long. In DNA form, the CDR3 reads TGCGCCAGCAGTGGGACAGTGAATATGAACACTGAAGCTTTCTTT. Translating gives CASSGTVNMNTEAFF.

The chain joins TRBV12-5 to TRBJ1-2; D uncertain. The CDR3 is made up of 14 amino acids. The ends were cut back, 0 bases at V and 2 bases at J, with 7 bases in the middle. Germline assignment: CDR1 LGHNT and CDR2 FRNRAP. CDR3 in amino acids: CASGLVGGNYGYTF. The CDR3, as DNA: TGTGCTAGTGGTTTGGTAGGAGGGAACTATGGCTACACCTTC.

The rearrangement uses TRBV9 and TRBJ2-5; 12 positions agree with TRBD1. This CDR3 has 16 residues. CDR1 is SGDLS and CDR2 is YYNGEE in the germline V gene. Trimming took 0 bases from V and 5 from J; bases not matched to a gene: 5. CDR3 residues: CASSVGDRGRRETQYF. For the CDR3, the DNA is TGTGCCAGCAGCGTAGGGGACAGGGGGCGTCGGGAGACCCAGTACTTC.

The chain uses TRBV12-5 and TRBJ1-5; 8 nucleotides agree with TRBD1. The junction had 8 bases not matched to a gene; V was cut back by 1 base and J by 3 bases. The CDR3 contains 17 residues. The germline V gene has CDR1 LGHNT and CDR2 FRNRAP. The CDR3 is CASGLGLRTGFNQPQHF. For the CDR3, the DNA is TGTGCTAGTGGTTTGGGCCTCCGGACAGGGTTCAATCAGCCCCAGCATTTT.